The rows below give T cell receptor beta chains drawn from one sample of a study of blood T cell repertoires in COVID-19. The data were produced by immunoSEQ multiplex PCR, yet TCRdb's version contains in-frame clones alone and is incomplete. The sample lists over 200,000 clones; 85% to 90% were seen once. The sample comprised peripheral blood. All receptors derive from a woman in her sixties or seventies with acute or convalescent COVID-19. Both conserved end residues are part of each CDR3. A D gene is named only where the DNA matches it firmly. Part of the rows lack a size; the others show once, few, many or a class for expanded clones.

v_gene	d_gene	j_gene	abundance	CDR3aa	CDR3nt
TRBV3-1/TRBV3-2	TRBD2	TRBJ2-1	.	CASSQELLTSVRVRNEQFF	TGTGCCAGCAGCCAAGAATTACTGACTAGCGTTCGAGTACGGAATGAGCAGTTCTTC
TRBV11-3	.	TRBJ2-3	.	CASSLSGGETDTQYF	TGTGCCAGCAGCTTATCAGGAGGGGAGACAGATACGCAGTATTTT
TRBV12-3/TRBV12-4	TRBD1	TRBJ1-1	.	CASSSDRGMRAFF	TGTGCCAGCAGTTCGGACAGGGGCATGAGAGCTTTCTTT
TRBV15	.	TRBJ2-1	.	CATSRDLKGRFYEQFF	TGTGCCACCAGCAGAGATCTTAAGGGGCGTTTTTATGAGCAGTTCTTC
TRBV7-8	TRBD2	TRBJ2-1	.	CASSLRASGATYNEQFF	TGTGCCAGCAGCTTAAGGGCTAGCGGGGCAACCTACAATGAGCAGTTCTTC
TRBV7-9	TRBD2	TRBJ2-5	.	CASSLGLAGGGQGTQYF	TGTGCCAGCAGCTTAGGACTAGCGGGAGGAGGACAAGGGACCCAGTACTTC
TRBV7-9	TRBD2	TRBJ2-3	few	CASSSPSGGAGSTDTQYF	TGTGCCAGCAGCAGTCCTAGCGGGGGGGCCGGTAGCACAGATACGCAGTATTTT
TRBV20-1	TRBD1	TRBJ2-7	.	CSASSLLEGADEQYF	TGCAGTGCTAGTTCCCTCCTCGAGGGGGCTGACGAGCAGTACTTC
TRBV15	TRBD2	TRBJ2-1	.	CATSRQSSGGAMDEQFF	TGTGCCACCAGCAGGCAATCTAGCGGGGGGGCCATGGATGAGCAGTTCTTC
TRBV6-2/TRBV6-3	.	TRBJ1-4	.	CASSANRVSSEKLFF	TGTGCCAGCAGTGCCAACAGGGTGTCTTCTGAAAAACTGTTTTTT
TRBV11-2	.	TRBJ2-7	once	CASSSLGKGYSYEQYF	TGTGCCAGCAGCTCTTTGGGAAAGGGGTACTCCTACGAGCAGTACTTC
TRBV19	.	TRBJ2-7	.	CASSRSRDYEQYF	TGTGCCAGTAGTAGGTCCAGGGACTACGAGCAGTACTTC
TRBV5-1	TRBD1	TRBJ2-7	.	CASSYGTGGRNEQYF	TGCGCCAGCAGCTACGGGACAGGGGGACGGAACGAGCAGTACTTC
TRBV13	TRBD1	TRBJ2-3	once	CASSLGTASTDTQYF	TGTGCCAGCAGCTTGGGGACAGCTAGCACAGATACGCAGTATTTT
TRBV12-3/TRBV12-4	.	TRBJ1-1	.	CASSLAGPETFF	TGTGCCAGCAGTTTAGCCGGTCCGGAGACTTTCTTT
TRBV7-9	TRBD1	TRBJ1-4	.	CASTLDRGREKLFF	TGTGCCAGCACCCTAGACAGGGGAAGGGAAAAACTGTTTTTT
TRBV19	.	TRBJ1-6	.	CASSISGFDSPLHF	TGTGCCAGTAGTATCTCAGGGTTTGATTCACCCCTCCACTTT
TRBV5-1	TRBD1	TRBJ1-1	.	CASSLEQGAAFF	TGCGCCAGCAGCTTGGAACAGGGGGCCGCTTTCTTT
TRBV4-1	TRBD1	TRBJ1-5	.	CASSLGPGTGGRGNQPQHF	TGCGCCAGCAGCCTTGGTCCCGGGACAGGGGGCAGGGGCAATCAGCCCCAGCATTTT
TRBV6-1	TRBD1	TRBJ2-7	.	CASSERLGTGGNEQYF	TGTGCCAGCAGTGAAAGGTTGGGGACAGGGGGCAATGAGCAGTACTTC
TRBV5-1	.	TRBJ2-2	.	CASSLNRLGPGELFF	TGCGCCAGCAGCTTGAACAGACTAGGCCCCGGGGAGCTGTTTTTT
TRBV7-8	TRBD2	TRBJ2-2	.	CASKELAGAMNTGELFF	TGTGCCAGCAAAGAACTAGCGGGAGCGATGAACACCGGGGAGCTGTTTTTT
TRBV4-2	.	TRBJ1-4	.	CASSQERAFGEKLFF	TGTGCCAGCAGCCAAGAGAGGGCTTTTGGTGAAAAACTGTTTTTT
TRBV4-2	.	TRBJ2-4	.	CASSQVGGLAKNIQYF	TGTGCCAGCAGCCAAGTAGGAGGGCTAGCCAAAAACATTCAGTACTTC
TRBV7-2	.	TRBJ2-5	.	CASSLSYQETQYF	TGTGCCAGCAGCTTATCGTACCAAGAGACCCAGTACTTC
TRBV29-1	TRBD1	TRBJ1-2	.	CSVEGQVLYGYTF	TGCAGCGTCGAGGGACAGGTCCTCTATGGCTACACCTTC
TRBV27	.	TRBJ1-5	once	CASSLTAGGAGDQPQHF	TGTGCCAGCAGTTTGACAGCGGGGGGGGCTGGGGATCAGCCCCAGCATTTT
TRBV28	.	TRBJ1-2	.	CASSMEGLYGYTF	TGTGCCAGCAGTATGGAGGGCCTTTATGGCTACACCTTC
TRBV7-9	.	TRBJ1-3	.	CASSPPGGASPHTIYF	TGTGCCAGCAGCCCCCCTGGAGGGGCCTCCCCACACACCATATATTTT
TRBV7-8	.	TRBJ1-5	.	CASSLDGRNSNQPQHF	TGTGCCAGCAGCTTAGATGGCAGAAATAGCAATCAGCCCCAGCATTTT
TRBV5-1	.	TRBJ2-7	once	CASSVGGTFDYEQYF	TGCGCCAGCAGCGTAGGAGGGACCTTTGACTACGAGCAGTACTTC
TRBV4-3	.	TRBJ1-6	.	CASSQDRSFNSPLHF	TGCGCCAGCAGCCAAGATCGGAGTTTTAATTCACCCCTCCACTTT
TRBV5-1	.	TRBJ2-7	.	CASSRRSGSYEQYF	TGCGCCAGCAGCCGCCGCTCGGGCTCCTACGAGCAGTACTTC
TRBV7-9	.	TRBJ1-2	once	CASSPTTEYYGYTF	TGTGCCAGCAGCCCGACGACAGAATACTATGGCTACACCTTC
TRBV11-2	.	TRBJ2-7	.	CASSLGGATFYEQYF	TGTGCCAGCAGCTTAGGCGGGGCCACCTTCTACGAGCAGTACTTC
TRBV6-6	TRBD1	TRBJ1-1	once	CASSPGQGATEAFF	TGTGCCAGCAGTCCCGGACAGGGGGCCACTGAAGCTTTCTTT
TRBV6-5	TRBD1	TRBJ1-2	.	CASSRQGRNYGYTF	TGTGCCAGCAGTCGACAGGGCAGGAACTATGGCTACACCTTC
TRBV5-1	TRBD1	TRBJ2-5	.	CASGQGAIGETQYF	TGCGCCAGCGGCCAGGGGGCGATAGGTGAGACCCAGTACTTC
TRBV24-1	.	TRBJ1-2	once	CATSDRAGPVKRYTF	TGTGCCACCAGTGATCGGGCGGGACCGGTCAAAAGGTACACCTTC
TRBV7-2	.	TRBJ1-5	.	CASSGERNQPQHF	TGTGCCAGCAGCGGCGAGCGTAATCAGCCCCAGCATTTT
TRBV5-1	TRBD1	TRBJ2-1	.	CASSRGQEGQNEQFF	TGCGCCAGCAGCAGGGGACAGGAGGGGCAAAATGAGCAGTTCTTC
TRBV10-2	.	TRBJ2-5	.	CASSGQETQYF	TGCGCCAGCAGCGGCCAAGAGACCCAGTACTTC
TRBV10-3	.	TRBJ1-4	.	CAISESHGGARSNEKLFF	TGTGCCATCAGTGAGTCCCACGGGGGGGCTCGAAGTAATGAAAAACTGTTTTTT
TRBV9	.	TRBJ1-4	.	CASSFRDTTNEKLFF	TGTGCCAGCAGCTTCCGGGATACAACTAATGAAAAACTGTTTTTT
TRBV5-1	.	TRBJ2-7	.	CASSLARLGGSSSYEQYF	TGCGCCAGCAGCTTGGCACGACTAGGAGGGTCGAGCTCCTACGAGCAGTACTTC
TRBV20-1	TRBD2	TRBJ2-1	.	CSASSRTSAYNEQFF	TGCAGTGCTAGTTCTCGGACTAGCGCCTACAATGAGCAGTTCTTC
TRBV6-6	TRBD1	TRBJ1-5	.	CASSQRRGAGNQPQHF	TGTGCCAGCAGCCAACGCAGGGGGGCGGGCAATCAGCCCCAGCATTTT
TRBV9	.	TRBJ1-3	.	CASSAGSGNTIYF	TGTGCCAGCAGCGCGGGATCTGGAAACACCATATATTTT
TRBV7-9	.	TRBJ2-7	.	CASSSGTLSYEQYF	TGTGCCAGCAGTTCCGGGACTCTCTCCTACGAGCAGTACTTC
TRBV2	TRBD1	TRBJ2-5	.	CASRSRDSLAETQYF	TGTGCCAGCAGGAGCCGGGACAGCTTGGCAGAGACCCAGTACTTC
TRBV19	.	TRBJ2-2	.	CASSIVSAIAGELFF	TGTGCCAGTAGTATAGTAAGTGCGATCGCCGGGGAGCTGTTTTTT
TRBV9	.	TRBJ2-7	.	CASSVADSSYEQYF	TGTGCCAGCAGCGTTGCGGACAGCTCCTACGAGCAGTACTTC
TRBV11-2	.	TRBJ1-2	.	CASSQEVAPHYGYTF	TGTGCCAGCAGCCAGGAGGTCGCTCCTCACTATGGCTACACCTTC
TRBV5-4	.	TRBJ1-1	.	CASSLGSGRNTEAFF	TGTGCCAGCAGCTTGGGGTCGGGAAGGAACACTGAAGCTTTCTTT
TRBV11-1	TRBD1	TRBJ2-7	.	CASSPLGQVAVYEQYF	TGTGCCAGCAGCCCACTTGGACAGGTCGCAGTCTACGAGCAGTACTTC
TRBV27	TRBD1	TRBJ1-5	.	CASSNRGLSNQPQHF	TGTGCCAGCAGTAACAGGGGACTTAGCAATCAGCCCCAGCATTTT
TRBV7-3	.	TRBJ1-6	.	CASSHGTSGTPLHF	TGTGCCAGCAGCCACGGGACATCGGGAACACCCCTCCACTTT
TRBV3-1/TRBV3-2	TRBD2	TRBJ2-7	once	CASSTRLAVSIYEQYF	TGTGCCAGCAGCACCCGACTAGCAGTTTCGATCTACGAGCAGTACTTC
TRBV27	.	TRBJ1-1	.	CASSDSYTEAFF	TGTGCCAGTTCGGACAGTTACACTGAAGCTTTCTTT